This TCR beta chain was observed in a study of monozygotic twins with inflammatory bowel disease. The germline gives CDR1 DFQATT, CDR2 SNEGSKA (reference sequence). The CDR3 totals 15 residues. For each CDR3 protein, TCRdb gives one entry from its re-call of the 5' RACE reads, without DNA. The sample yields over 150,000 distinct CDR3 sequences, of which the top ten take up 2.8%. The material sequenced was blood. The TCR originated in a human donor with ulcerative colitis or Crohn's disease, or a healthy co-twin of an affected twin (not recorded which). The chain couples TRBV20-1 to TRBJ2-7; the D call from TCRdb, TRBD2, cannot be confirmed without DNA. CDR3 sequence reads: CSAGRGVAGNYEQYF.